The rows below give T cell receptor beta chains drawn from one sample of a study of control samples from healthy donors and cancer patients. The protocol was immunoSEQ multiplex PCR, while the TCRdb copy is restricted to in-frame clones and leaves out a portion. The sample comprises around 230,000 clones, 85% to 95% of which are singletons, and about 1.6% rests with the top ten. What was sequenced was blood. These receptors were taken from a man between 50 and 59 years old in good health. CDR3s leave out the opening cysteine and the closing phenylalanine or tryptophan. Each record gives: J gene, D gene, clone size, V gene, CDR3 protein. D genes are given only for firm matches. The size of a clone is reported for some rows only, either as once, few or many, or as a class for expanded clones.

TRBJ2-4	TRBD2	.	TRBV4-1	ASSQRTSGGAGAKNIQY
TRBJ1-3	.	.	TRBV5-5	ASSLGGKGNTIY
TRBJ1-4	.	.	TRBV2	ASINMARANEKLF
TRBJ2-1	TRBD1	.	TRBV4-1	ASSQDKGTGHNNEQF
TRBJ2-4	.	.	TRBV9	ASSDSGAAKNIQY
TRBJ1-6	.	once	TRBV25-1	ASSAARAFVGSPPH
TRBJ1-2	.	once	TRBV7-2	ASSLQGDYGYT
TRBJ2-2	.	.	TRBV18	ASSPGTVNTGELF
TRBJ1-3	TRBD1	.	TRBV5-5	ASRLTAGTGVAGNTIY
TRBJ2-1	TRBD2	once	TRBV18	ASSPPGALAGEHEQF
TRBJ2-7	.	few	TRBV9	ASSVQGLPYEQY
TRBJ2-7	.	.	TRBV29-1	SVRGQTYEQY
TRBJ2-3	TRBD2	.	TRBV15	ATSGLIAGLGTDTQY
TRBJ2-1	TRBD2	.	TRBV11-3	ASSLRASGGANEQF
TRBJ1-4	.	.	TRBV9	ASSVSDSGKKLF
TRBJ2-5	.	.	TRBV2	ASTSGGGETQY
TRBJ1-4	.	.	TRBV4-2	ASSPVAGGEKLF
TRBJ2-7	.	.	TRBV7-9	ASSNNGAVRFEQY
TRBJ1-1	.	.	TRBV18	ASSPRFQATNTEAF
TRBJ2-6	TRBD1	.	TRBV15	ATSRKTGQSGANVLT
TRBJ1-5	.	once	TRBV24-1	ATATGSGNQPQH
TRBJ1-1	.	once	TRBV27	ASSLSSGYVNTEAF
TRBJ2-2	.	.	TRBV7-9	ASSLAGATGELF
TRBJ1-4	.	.	TRBV21-1	ASTSPYYRVSNEKLF
TRBJ1-1	.	.	TRBV6-5	ASSYSKNSLEAF
TRBJ2-6	.	.	TRBV29-1	SVRVSGANVLT
TRBJ1-5	.	.	TRBV5-6	ASSRMEGNQPQH
TRBJ1-1	.	.	TRBV12-3/TRBV12-4	ASSLFQKEAF
TRBJ2-2	.	.	TRBV2	ASSDDDPGELF
TRBJ1-4	.	.	TRBV5-1	ASSLGSLGMNEKLF
TRBJ1-2	TRBD1	.	TRBV18	ASSPQGQGHYGYT
TRBJ1-6	.	.	TRBV4-2	ASSPGTGSPLH
TRBJ1-2	.	.	TRBV11-1	ASSSGRRGSFSGYT
TRBJ2-5	.	.	TRBV5-1	ASSMGGAVRETQY
TRBJ1-5	.	.	TRBV24-1	ATESNSNQPQH
TRBJ2-1	TRBD1	.	TRBV7-3	ASSLNPGQGANEQF
TRBJ1-5	TRBD1	.	TRBV4-3	ASSQQTGVNQPQH
TRBJ1-6	.	.	TRBV7-3	ASSEWERALH
TRBJ2-3	TRBD2	.	TRBV5-1	ASSLVKGGIDTQY
TRBJ1-5	TRBD1	.	TRBV10-2	ASSGGPGQSYQPQH
TRBJ1-1	TRBD1	.	TRBV5-1	ASSLTGENTEAF
TRBJ1-1	.	.	TRBV6-5	ASSYPDLNTEAF
TRBJ1-3	.	.	TRBV6-5	ASSEPGRAVYTIY
TRBJ1-4	.	few	TRBV30	AWSLNGGGEKLF
TRBJ1-3	TRBD1	.	TRBV5-1	ASSTGTVGSGNTIY
TRBJ2-7	.	.	TRBV29-1	SVDDVYEQY
TRBJ1-1	.	.	TRBV28	ASSSFAGTYEAF
TRBJ2-5	.	.	TRBV3-1/TRBV3-2	ASSQDRPSVSQY
TRBJ1-1	TRBD1	.	TRBV5-6	ASSPLGQGGEAF
TRBJ2-7	.	once	TRBV7-2	ASSPRSAYEQY
TRBJ1-2	TRBD1	.	TRBV4-1	ASSQSTGGGRDGYT
TRBJ1-4	.	.	TRBV28	ASSFRGEKLF
TRBJ1-3	.	once	TRBV7-9	ASSYGRTPSGGNTIY
TRBJ2-7	.	.	TRBV4-3	ASSQDGRDSYEQY
TRBJ1-1	.	.	TRBV10-3	AISESYGQNTEAF
TRBJ1-2	.	.	TRBV27	ASSLLGDRRPT
TRBJ1-3	.	.	TRBV18	ASSPISGSSSGNTIY
TRBJ1-2	.	.	TRBV5-1	ASSLIQSGGYT
TRBJ1-1	.	.	TRBV6-5	ASRPAGNTEAF
TRBJ1-3	.	.	TRBV28	ASRDRNSGNTIY